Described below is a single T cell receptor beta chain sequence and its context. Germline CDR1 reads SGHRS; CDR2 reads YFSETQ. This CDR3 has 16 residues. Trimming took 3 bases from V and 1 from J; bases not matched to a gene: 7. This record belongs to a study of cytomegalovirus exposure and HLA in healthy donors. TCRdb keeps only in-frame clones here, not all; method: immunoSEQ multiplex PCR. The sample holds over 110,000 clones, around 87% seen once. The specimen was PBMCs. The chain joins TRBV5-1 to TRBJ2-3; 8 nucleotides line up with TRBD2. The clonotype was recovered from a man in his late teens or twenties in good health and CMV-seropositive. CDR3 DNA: TGCGCCAGCAGCTCTCGAGCGCGGGGGGGCACAGATACGCAGTATTTT. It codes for CASSSRARGGTDTQYF. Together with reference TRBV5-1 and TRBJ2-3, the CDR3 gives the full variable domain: KAGVTQTPRYLIKTRGQQVTLSCSPISGHRSVSWYQQTPGQGLQFLFEYFSETQRNKGNFPGRFSGRQFSNSRSEMNVSTLELGDSALYLCASSSRARGGTDTQYFGPGTRLTVL.